The clone carrying this T cell receptor beta chain has just a few counts. The antigen is undetermined. At the deep level, the assay was run. Sequenced by immunoSEQ multiplex PCR; TCRdb stores in-frame clones only, minus some. Of around 100,000 clones listed, more than 65% are singletons. These data originate in a study of shared clonotypes between healthy human individuals. Study-level results: Enrolling few donors narrowed the genetic and exposure-history diversity that was represented.

Trimming took off 6 bases at V and 0 bases at J, with 9 bases between the two ends. The CDR3 has 14 residues. Germline V CDR1 and CDR2: SNHLY, FYNNEI. The source of this sequence is a woman aged 25 to 39 in good health. The chain uses TRBV2 and TRBJ1-3; the D gene is possibly TRBD1 (6 bases). Sequencing was performed on memory CD8+ T cells sorted from blood. The subset was: CD45RO+ cells pooled with CCR7-negative TemRA cells. The CDR3, as DNA: TGTGCCAGCAGCACAGGGATCTCTGGAAACACCATATATTTT. Its protein product is CASSTGISGNTIYF.